The T cell receptor (beta chain) described here comes from a study of beta chain features in type 1 diabetes. There was one heparinised blood draw per donor, averaging roughly 110 mL. Every bit of the isolated RNA underwent reverse transcription, so sequencing read expressed TCRB transcripts. Only in-frame clones appear in the TCRdb table, and some are missing; sequencing was by immunoSEQ multiplex PCR. The sample shows 40,000 or so clones, about half of them seen only once. CDR3 size: 13 residues. CDR1 and CDR2 (germline): LGHNA, YNFKEQ. V was pared by 4 bases and J by 7 bases, with 14 bases between.

This sequence originates from a woman under 30 in good health. The sample consisted of Tregs from blood. The chain joins TRBV4-2 to TRBJ2-7, with D perhaps TRBD1 (6 bases). CDR3: CASSPRTVGEQYF. The CDR3 DNA sequence: TGTGCCAGCAGCCCTCGGACAGTCGGAGAGCAGTACTTC.